Sequencing of this T cell receptor beta chain was carried out in a study of cytomegalovirus exposure and HLA in healthy donors (TCRdb year 2017). In the study overall: An earlier analysis of several hundred of the donors reported around 280 Gb of sequence data and 117 million unique TCR beta sequences obtained from some 170 million T cells. About 330 gigabases of sequencing data and around 80 million unique TCR sequences made up an early release that covered 500 to 650 HLA-typed donors. Of the roughly 400 genotyped donors, around 81% fell in the genetic ancestry cluster associated with self-reported Caucasian donors. The aim of the study was to test whether cataloging public T cell receptors could identify signatures of past pathogen exposure. The T cell repertoires of 666 subjects were profiled by immunosequencing and related to cytomegalovirus serostatus. Besides the first cohort of 666 subjects, a separate validation cohort made up of 90 to 150 different subjects was used. To predict cytomegalovirus infection status, the study combined high-throughput TCR immunosequencing, statistical association of individual TCRs with disease status, and machine learning. To study patterns of TCR occurrence, a later analysis re-analyzed previously published TCR beta repertoires from 600 to 750 donors and added high-resolution HLA genotyping. Rather than drawing on any new phenotypic data, the later analysis identified candidate immune exposures from TCR beta sequences and the way those sequences occurred across donors. To decide whether each TCR beta V gene segment behaved as functional or pseudogenic, an earlier analysis of some 580 of the donors relied on high-throughput TCR beta sequencing. Donor age, sex, ethnicity and CMV serostatus were compiled alongside the repertoire data. A later genetic analysis took genome-wide SNP genotypes for about 65% of the 666 donors and used that subset as a discovery cohort. All discovery cohort repertoires had been generated on a single sequencing platform. Both class I and class II loci were covered by HLA typing, at four-digit resolution. Typing coverage varied by locus: about 620-630 donors for A, B, C, DRB1 and DQB1; approximately 560 for DQA1; approximately 610 for DPA1; approximately 450 for DPB1. Roughly 5 DR-DQ haplotypes were handled as single units for association and clustering, since linkage in the cohort was strong. Across 398 genotyped donors of the cohort, an average of 235,054 unique TCR beta nucleotide sequences per donor were sequenced, and roughly 20% of those sequences were non-productive.

Library method: the immunoSEQ multiplex PCR assay. The multiplex PCR relied on a mix of 60 forward primers for TCR Vbeta segments and 13 reverse primers for TCR Jbeta segments. A multiplex PCR assay on genomic DNA amplified the CDR3 region of rearranged TCR beta genes. Amplified TCR beta libraries were sequenced as 87-base-pair reads on the Illumina HiSeq System. The authors' pipeline ran thus. A later analysis counted approximately 76 million unique TCR beta chains across the approximately 700 repertoires, and 10 million to 12 million of these chains were shared by at least two donors. To remove PCR and sequencing errors, raw reads were error-corrected and collapsed into unique sequences using a nearest-neighbor algorithm that merged closely related sequences. To assign V, D and J gene segments, CDR3 sequences were aligned to IMGT reference sequences. For a sequence to be retained, a match of at least six nucleotides to both a V gene segment and a J gene segment was required. Rearrangements were called productive when the CDR3 lacked stop codons and stayed in frame with V and J; all others were non-productive. CDR3 was defined by IMGT convention, running from the second conserved V-encoded cysteine to the conserved J-encoded phenylalanine. In an earlier analysis of some 550 of the donors, sequences lacking an unambiguous match to a single V gene segment were excluded. An earlier analysis of several hundred of the donors called V segments functional above 56.7% productive rearrangements and segregating when the between-donor standard deviation exceeded 5%. To diagnose cytomegalovirus status from the catalog of TCR beta chain sequences, a statistical classification framework was built. V and J gene assignment, in a later analysis, came from comparing TCR nucleotide sequences with IMGT/GENE-DB human TR gene sequences. A later analysis assigned CDR3 sequences and most-parsimonious VDJ recombination scenarios with the TCRdist pipeline. In a later analysis, each TCR beta chain was defined by its CDR3 amino acid sequence together with its V-gene family, and reads lacking a unique V-gene family were excluded. To address suspected cross-contamination and a sequencing artifact, a later analysis removed over 500 highly shared, low-generation-probability nucleotide sequences. In a later analysis, a clonal expansion index for each public chain was calculated from normalized within-repertoire ranks of inferred template counts. A later analysis computed generation probabilities with a VDJ recombination model fitted to out-of-frame rearrangements, and checked the results against IGoR. In a later analysis, TCR-TCR, TCR-HLA and TCR-CMV co-occurrence was scored with hypergeometric tests, and a repertoire-size bias correction was applied to TCR pairs. To estimate false discovery rates, a later analysis permuted the HLA or CMV assignments 20 times. In a later analysis, co-occurring TCRs were grouped using DBSCAN, and TCRdist sequence similarity was added for clustering within HLA-allele-positive subsets. Repertoires with fewer than 30,000 or more than 120,000 public chains were left out of co-occurrence clustering, as were several repertoires with anomalous nucleotide sharing. TCRdb retrieved this table from immuneACCESS and kept in-frame rearrangements only. Not all clones are present; in checked studies, unresolved V genes account for under half, and no reason is known for the remainder. For V, J and clone size, that table is used; D and trimming come from the DNA. Across this sample there are some 200,000 clones, with 82% seen only once. About 0.094% of the sample rests with the top ten.

This clone was counted a single time. Its antigen is currently not known. Nothing much larger sits one base from this clone, and base qualities are not available. On the study overall, not on this receptor specifically: In both the original and validation cohorts, the classifier was reported to diagnose cytomegalovirus status with high specificity and sensitivity. The study listed 150 to 200 TCR beta chains as associated with cytomegalovirus. In an earlier analysis of 587 of the donors, most TCR beta V segments appeared in productive rearrangements about 87% or about 30% of the time, broadly matching IMGT annotations. A later analysis associated about 18,000 TCR beta sequences with specific HLA alleles at a false discovery rate of 0.05. According to a later genetic analysis, donors in an Asian-associated ancestry cluster had fewer N-insertions in productive TCRs than the approximately 700-donor mean. This cohort had only TCR beta chains sequenced, and the lack of alpha or paired-chain data limited which features could be detected. In a later analysis, TCR association rates were found to vary across HLA loci, with the most associated TCRs seen for DRB1 alleles and the fewest for HLA-C alleles. Because HLA typing was missing for some donors at each locus, association tests included only the typed subset. Seventeen rarely observed V segments, including chromosome 9 orphons, were excluded from the earlier analysis of approximately 600 of the donors because counts were too low. According to a later analysis, parvovirus B19, influenza, CMV and Epstein-Barr virus appeared linked to several top co-occurrence clusters. Some IMGT-functional V segments, including TRBV6-2 and TRBV6-3, could not be distinguished by the 87-base-pair reads and were therefore excluded. When HLA alleles, especially DR and DQ, strongly co-occurred, TCR associations were difficult to assign to individual alleles. According to a later analysis, most CMV-associated TCR beta chains appeared to be HLA-restricted, and the HLA associations seemed to be driven largely by CMV exposure. The only immune exposure information available for the cohort was CMV serostatus. According to the authors, the approach could potentially be generalized to other disease states and immunological phenotypes. Correlated functional status among segregating V segments might reflect linkage disequilibrium, but an unknown experimental factor could not be ruled out. In vitro tests confirmed that a few of the cytomegalovirus-associated TCR beta chains recognize cytomegalovirus antigens. Sequencing depth was assumed to be roughly uniform across donors in the presence/absence analyses, though that assumption may not hold. The sequencing pipeline was judged likely to have produced a cluster of highly shared sequence variants as a technical artifact. Compared with equally common non-associated chains, HLA-associated TCR beta chains in a later analysis were more clonally expanded and had lower generation probabilities. An association between a missense DCLRE1C variant and V-gene and J-gene trimming of TCR beta chains was found in a later genetic analysis and replicated in an independent cohort. A further reported finding was that TCR beta sequences accurately predicted the HLA-A and HLA-B alleles for most subjects in the first cohort. While some public TCRs were present in many individuals, most TCR sequences turned up only very rarely across donors.

The cohort comprised 710 or so healthy bone marrow donors. Cohort members were all nominally healthy when sampled, although unrecorded immune exposures were likely present. The donor tested CMV seronegative and was one of the 352 seronegative cohort members. Each donor provided a peripheral blood sample, and peripheral blood mononuclear cells were used for TCR beta sequencing. Genomic DNA extraction from the blood cell samples was performed with the Qiagen DNeasy Blood Extraction Kit. The CDR3 goes from the cysteine to the phenylalanine over 16 residues. Only CDR3 DNA is held: 48 bases, read in frame from base 1. The V end gives up 3 bases and the J end 5 bases, leaving 12 bases in the junction not matched to a gene. The CDR1 and CDR2 encoded by the germline V gene are KGHSH and LQKENI.

The sequence was collected from a boy younger than 10 in good health and CMV-seronegative. Sequenced material: PBMCs. The chain couples TRBV18 to TRBJ2-5, with 7 central nucleotides matching TRBD2. The DNA sequence is TGTGCCAGCTCACCCCCAGTGGCGGGGGTCGGGGAGACCCAGTACTTC. The encoded protein is CASSPPVAGVGETQYF.